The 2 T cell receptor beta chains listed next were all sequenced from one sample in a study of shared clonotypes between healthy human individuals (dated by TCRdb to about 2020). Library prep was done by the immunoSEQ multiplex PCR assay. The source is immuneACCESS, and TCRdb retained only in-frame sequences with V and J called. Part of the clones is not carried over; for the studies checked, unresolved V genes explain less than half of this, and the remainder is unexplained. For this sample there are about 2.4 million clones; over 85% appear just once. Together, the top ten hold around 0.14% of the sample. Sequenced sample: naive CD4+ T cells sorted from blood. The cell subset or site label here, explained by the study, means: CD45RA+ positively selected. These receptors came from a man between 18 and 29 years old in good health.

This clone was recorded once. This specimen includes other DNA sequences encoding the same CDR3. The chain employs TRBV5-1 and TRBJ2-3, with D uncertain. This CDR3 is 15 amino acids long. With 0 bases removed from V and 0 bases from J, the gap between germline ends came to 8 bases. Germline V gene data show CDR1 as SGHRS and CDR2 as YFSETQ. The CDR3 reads CASSLDGSSTDTQYF. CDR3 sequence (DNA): TGCGCCAGCAGCTTGGACGGGTCTAGCACAGATACGCAGTATTTT.

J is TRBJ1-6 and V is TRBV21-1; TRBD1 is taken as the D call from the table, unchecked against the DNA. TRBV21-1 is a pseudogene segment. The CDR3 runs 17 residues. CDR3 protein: CASSKVAVAGYNSPLHF. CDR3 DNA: TGTGCCAGCAGCAAAGTGGCTGTGGCAGGTTATAATTCACCCCTCCACTTT.